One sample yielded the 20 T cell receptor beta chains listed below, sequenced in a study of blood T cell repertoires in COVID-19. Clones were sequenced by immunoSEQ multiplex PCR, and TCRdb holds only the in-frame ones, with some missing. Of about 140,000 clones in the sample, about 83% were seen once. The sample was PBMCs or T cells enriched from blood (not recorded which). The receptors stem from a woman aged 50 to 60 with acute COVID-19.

The CDR3 reads CASSRDYTPQETQYF. The CDR3 DNA follows: TGTGCCAGCAGTCGGGACTACACCCCCCAAGAGACCCAGTACTTC. This chain uses TRBV2 with TRBJ2-5; 7 bases map to TRBD2. After removal of 5 bases from V and 1 base from J, the junction contained 7 bases not matched to a gene. CDR1 and CDR2 from the germline V gene are SNHLY and FYNNEI. The CDR3 totals 15 residues.

The DNA for the CDR3 is TGTGCCAGCAGTGAATCGTTGACAGGTCCGAGGGGCTACACCTTC. This translates into CASSESLTGPRGYTF. V and J are TRBV25-1 and TRBJ1-2; perhaps TRBD1 as D (6 bases). The ends were cut back, 1 base at V and 8 bases at J, with 17 bases in the middle. The CDR3 extends over 15 amino acids. Looked up from germline, CDR1 is MGHDK and CDR2 is SYGVNS.

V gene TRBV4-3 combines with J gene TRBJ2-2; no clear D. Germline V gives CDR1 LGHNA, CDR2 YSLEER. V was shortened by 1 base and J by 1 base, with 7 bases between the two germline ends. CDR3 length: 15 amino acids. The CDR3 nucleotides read TGCGCCAGCAGCCAAGGACAAGTGAACACCGGGGAGCTGTTTTTT. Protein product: CASSQGQVNTGELFF.

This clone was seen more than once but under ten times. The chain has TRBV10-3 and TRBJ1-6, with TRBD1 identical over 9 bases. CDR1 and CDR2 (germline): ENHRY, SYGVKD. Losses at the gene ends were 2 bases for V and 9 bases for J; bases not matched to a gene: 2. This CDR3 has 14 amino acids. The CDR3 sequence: CAISEGTGTSPLHF. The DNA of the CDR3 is TGTGCCATCAGTGAGGGGACAGGGACTTCACCCCTCCACTTT.

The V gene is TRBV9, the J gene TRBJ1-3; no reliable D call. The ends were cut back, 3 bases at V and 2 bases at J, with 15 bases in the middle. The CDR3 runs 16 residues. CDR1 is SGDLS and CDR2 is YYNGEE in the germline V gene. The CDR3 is CASSAPMAAPGNTIYF. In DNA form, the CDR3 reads TGTGCCAGCAGCGCTCCGATGGCCGCTCCTGGAAACACCATATATTTT.

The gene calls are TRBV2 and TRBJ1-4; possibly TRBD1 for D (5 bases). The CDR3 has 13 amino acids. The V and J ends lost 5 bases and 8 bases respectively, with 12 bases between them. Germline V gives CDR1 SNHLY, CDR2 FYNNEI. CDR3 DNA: TGTGCCAGCAGTTTCCGCAGGGTGGAAAAACTGTTTTTT. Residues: CASSFRRVEKLFF. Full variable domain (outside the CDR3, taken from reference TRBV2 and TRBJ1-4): EPEVTQTPSHQVTQMGQEVILRCVPISNHLYFYWYRQILGQKVEFLVSFYNNEISEKSEIFDDQFSVERPDGSNFTLKIRSTKLEDSAMYFCASSFRRVEKLFFGSGTQLSVL.

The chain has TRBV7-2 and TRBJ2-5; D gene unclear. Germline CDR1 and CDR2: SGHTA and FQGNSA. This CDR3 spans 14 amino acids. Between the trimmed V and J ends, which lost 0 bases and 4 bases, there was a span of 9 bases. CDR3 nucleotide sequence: TGTGCCAGCAGCTTAGCAGGTCCGGGAGAGACCCAGTACTTC. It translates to CASSLAGPGETQYF.

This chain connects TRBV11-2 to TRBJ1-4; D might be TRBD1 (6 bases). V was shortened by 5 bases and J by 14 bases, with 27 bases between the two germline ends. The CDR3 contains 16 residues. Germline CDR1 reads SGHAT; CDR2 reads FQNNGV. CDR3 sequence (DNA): TGTGCCAGCAGCCTGGCCGGAGGAGGGGGGGCGGAGCGGCTGTTTTTT. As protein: CASSLAGGGGAERLFF.

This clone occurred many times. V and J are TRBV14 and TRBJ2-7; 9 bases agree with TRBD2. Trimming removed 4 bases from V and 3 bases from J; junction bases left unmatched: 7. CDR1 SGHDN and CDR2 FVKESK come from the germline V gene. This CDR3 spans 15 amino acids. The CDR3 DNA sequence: TGTGCCAGCAGCCGCGGGACTAGCCTTAACTACGAGCAGTACTTC. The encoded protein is CASSRGTSLNYEQYF. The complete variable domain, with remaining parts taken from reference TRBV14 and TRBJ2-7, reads EAGVTQFPSHSVIEKGQTVTLRCDPISGHDNLYWYRRVMGKEIKFLLHFVKESKQDESGMPNNRFLAERTGGTYSTLKVQPAELEDSGVYFCASSRGTSLNYEQYFGPGTRLTVT.

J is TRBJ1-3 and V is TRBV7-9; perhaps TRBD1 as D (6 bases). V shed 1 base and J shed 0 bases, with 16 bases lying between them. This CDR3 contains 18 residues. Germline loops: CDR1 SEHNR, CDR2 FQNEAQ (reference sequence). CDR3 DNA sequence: TGTGCCAGCAGCTTAGGGGGGCAAAGGGGAAGCTCTGGAAACACCATATATTTT. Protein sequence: CASSLGGQRGSSGNTIYF.

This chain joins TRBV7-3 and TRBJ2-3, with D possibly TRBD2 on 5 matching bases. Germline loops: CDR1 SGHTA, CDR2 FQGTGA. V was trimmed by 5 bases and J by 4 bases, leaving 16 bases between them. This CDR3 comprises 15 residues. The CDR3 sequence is CASSPPGVGSDTQYF. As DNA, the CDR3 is TGTGCCAGCAGCCCGCCCGGGGTAGGCTCAGATACGCAGTATTTT.

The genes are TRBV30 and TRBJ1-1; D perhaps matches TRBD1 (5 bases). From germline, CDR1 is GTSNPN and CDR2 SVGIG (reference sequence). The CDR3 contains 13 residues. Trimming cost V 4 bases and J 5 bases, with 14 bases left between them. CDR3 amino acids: CAWNGPGRTEAFF. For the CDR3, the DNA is TGTGCCTGGAATGGGCCAGGGCGGACTGAAGCTTTCTTT.

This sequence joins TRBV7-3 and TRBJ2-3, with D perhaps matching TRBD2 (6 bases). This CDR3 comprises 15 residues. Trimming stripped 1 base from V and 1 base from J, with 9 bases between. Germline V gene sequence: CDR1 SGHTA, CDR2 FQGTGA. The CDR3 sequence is CASSLIGEGTDTQYF. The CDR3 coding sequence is TGTGCCAGCAGCTTAATAGGGGAGGGCACAGATACGCAGTATTTT.

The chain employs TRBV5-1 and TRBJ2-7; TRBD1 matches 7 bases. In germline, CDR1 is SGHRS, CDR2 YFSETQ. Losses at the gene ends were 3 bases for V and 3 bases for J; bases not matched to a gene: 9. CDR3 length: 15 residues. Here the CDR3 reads CASSSTGDRSYEQYF. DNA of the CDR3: TGCGCCAGCAGCTCCACAGGGGATAGGAGCTACGAGCAGTACTTC.

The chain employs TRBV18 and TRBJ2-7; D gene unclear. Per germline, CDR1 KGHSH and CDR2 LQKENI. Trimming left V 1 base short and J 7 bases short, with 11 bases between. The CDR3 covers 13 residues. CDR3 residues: CASSPQESREQYF. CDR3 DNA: TGTGCCAGCTCACCACAGGAGTCAAGGGAGCAGTACTTC.

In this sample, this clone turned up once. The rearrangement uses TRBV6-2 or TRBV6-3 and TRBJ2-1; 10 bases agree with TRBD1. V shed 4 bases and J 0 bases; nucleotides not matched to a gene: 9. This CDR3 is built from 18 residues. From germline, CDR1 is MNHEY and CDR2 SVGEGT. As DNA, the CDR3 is TGTGCCAGCAGTTTCGACAGGGGGCGTATTCTCTCCTACAATGAGCAGTTCTTC. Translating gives CASSFDRGRILSYNEQFF.

CDR3 sequence reads: CASSQDGGSWNEQYF. The CDR3, as DNA: TGTGCCAGCAGCCAAGATGGCGGGAGCTGGAACGAGCAGTACTTC. The chain uses TRBV3-1 (or the pseudogene TRBV3-2) and TRBJ2-7; 7 bases line up with TRBD2. The CDR3 contains 15 residues. The trim removed 0 bases at V and 5 bases at J, leaving 7 bases unmatched. Germline CDR1 is LGHDT and CDR2 is YNNKEL (reference sequence).

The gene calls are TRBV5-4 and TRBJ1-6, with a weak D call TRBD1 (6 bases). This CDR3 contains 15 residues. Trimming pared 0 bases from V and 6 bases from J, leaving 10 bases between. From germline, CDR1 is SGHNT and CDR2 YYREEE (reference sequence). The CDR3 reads CASSLEDRSNSPLHF. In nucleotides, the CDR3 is TGTGCCAGCAGCTTGGAGGACAGATCTAATTCACCCCTCCACTTT.

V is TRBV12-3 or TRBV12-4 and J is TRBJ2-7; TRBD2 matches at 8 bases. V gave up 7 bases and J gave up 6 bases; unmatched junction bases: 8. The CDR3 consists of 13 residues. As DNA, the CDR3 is TGTGCCAGCACTAGGACTAGCTTAGGCGAGCAGTACTTC. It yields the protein CASTRTSLGEQYF.

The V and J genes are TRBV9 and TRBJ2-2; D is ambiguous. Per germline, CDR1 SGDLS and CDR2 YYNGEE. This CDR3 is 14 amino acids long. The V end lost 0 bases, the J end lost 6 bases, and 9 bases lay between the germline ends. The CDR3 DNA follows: TGTGCCAGCAGCGTAGTGTTGTCGGCCGGGGAGCTGTTTTTT. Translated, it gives CASSVVLSAGELFF.